Reported below is one TCR beta chain. Repertoires were generated with immunoSEQ multiplex PCR, while TCRdb's copy carries only in-frame clones and drops some. The table lists tens of thousands of clones, 85% to 95% of them singletons. This entry is derived from a study of T cell changes during pregnancy in multiple sclerosis. V gave up 0 bases and J gave up 5 bases, with 6 bases separating them. In germline, CDR1 is SGHNT, CDR2 YYREEE (reference sequence). The CDR3 is 13 residues long. The chain combines TRBV5-4 with TRBJ1-5; D ambiguous. The TCR sequence derives from a female donor with multiple sclerosis, enrolled in a pregnancy study. The sequenced sample was CD4+ T cells from peripheral blood mononuclear cells, obtained in the third trimester of pregnancy. CDR3 loop: CASSLDQDQPQHF. For the CDR3, the DNA is TGTGCCAGCAGCTTGGATCAGGATCAGCCCCAGCATTTT.